These 20 T cell receptor beta chains were all obtained from the same sample, sequenced in a study of T cells in localized non-small cell lung cancer. Profiled with immunoSEQ multiplex PCR; TCRdb holds only in-frame clones, not every one. The table has about 72,000 clones, roughly 81% seen once. The specimen comprised peripheral blood, sampled before any cancer treatment. Receptors originate from a female donor over 55 with stage I lung adenocarcinoma.

This clone appeared a few times. This chain uses TRBV19 with TRBJ2-2; D remains unclear. Looked up from germline, CDR1 is LNHDA and CDR2 is SQIVND (reference sequence). Trimming stripped 4 bases from V and 0 bases from J, with 12 bases between. The CDR3 runs 16 residues. DNA for the CDR3: TGTGCCAGTAGTAGCCCCCTGGGTTCGAACACCGGGGAGCTGTTTTTT. Its translation: CASSSPLGSNTGELFF.

The rearrangement uses TRBV5-1 and TRBJ1-1; no definite D call. Germline CDR1 SGHRS, CDR2 YFSETQ. V was clipped by 5 bases and J by 0 bases, with 2 bases between them. The CDR3 is 11 residues long. The CDR3 sequence: CASRVNTEAFF. The CDR3 region has the DNA TGCGCCAGCAGAGTGAACACTGAAGCTTTCTTT.

The gene calls are TRBV19 and TRBJ2-6; D is unclear. The CDR3 length is 18 residues. CDR1 LNHDA and CDR2 SQIVND come from the germline V gene (reference sequence). The V end was cut by 3 bases, the J end by 2 bases, with 17 bases between. The CDR3 DNA reads as TGTGCCAGTAGTATTATATGGGGATCTAAGACTGGGGCCAACGTCCTGACTTTC. It specifies CASSIIWGSKTGANVLTF. Full variable domain (rest looked up from reference TRBV19 and TRBJ2-6): DGGITQSPKYLFRKEGQNVTLSCEQNLNHDAMYWYRQDPGQGLRLIYYSQIVNDFQKGDIAEGYSVSREKKESFPLTVTSAQKNPTAFYLCASSIIWGSKTGANVLTFGAGSRLTVL.

The rearrangement links TRBV2 to TRBJ2-2, with a tentative D call TRBD2 (6 bases). Germline V gene lookup returns CDR1 SNHLY and CDR2 FYNNEI. V was clipped by 8 bases and J by 0 bases, with 13 bases between them. This CDR3 spans 15 amino acids. CDR3 sequence (DNA): TGTGCCAGCTCGAGGAGGGCGACGAACACCGGGGAGCTGTTTTTT. Translation: CASSRRATNTGELFF.

The chain employs TRBV5-1 and TRBJ2-7, with D perhaps matching TRBD1 (6 bases). Germline lookup yields CDR1 SGHRS and CDR2 YFSETQ. V was pared by 4 bases and J by 3 bases, with 11 bases between. The CDR3 has 13 amino acids. The CDR3 coding sequence is TGCGCCAGCAGCGCGGACAGCTACTACGAGCAGTACTTC. This encodes CASSADSYYEQYF.

The rearrangement joins TRBV5-6 to TRBJ1-1, with 8 nucleotides matching TRBD1. The CDR3 covers 16 residues. J gave up 1 base and V 4 bases, and 9 bases lay outside the gene matches. Germline V gives CDR1 SGHDT, CDR2 YYEEEE. This chain's CDR3 is CASSLLRQGRNTEAFF. For the CDR3, the DNA is TGTGCCAGCAGCCTCTTGAGACAGGGGCGGAACACTGAAGCTTTCTTT.

The V call is TRBV13, the J call TRBJ2-1, with 13 bases matching TRBD2. V lost 2 bases and J lost 8; bases outside the gene matches: 3. The CDR3 sequence is 15 residues long. From germline, CDR1 is PRHDT and CDR2 FYEKMQ (reference sequence). Here the CDR3 reads CASSLRLAGGDEQFF. The CDR3 nucleotides are TGTGCCAGCAGCTTACGACTAGCGGGGGGAGATGAGCAGTTCTTC. The entire variable domain, with the rest obtained from reference TRBV13 and TRBJ2-1, is as follows: AAGVIQSPRHLIKEKRETATLKCYPIPRHDTVYWYQQGPGQDPQFLISFYEKMQSDKGSIPDRFSAQQFSDYHSELNMSSLELGDSALYFCASSLRLAGGDEQFFGPGTRLTVL.

The rearrangement links TRBV5-5 to TRBJ2-6; D tentatively fits TRBD1 or TRBD2 (5 bases each). The germline gives CDR1 SGHKS, CDR2 YYEKEE (reference sequence). Trimming removed 3 bases at V and 0 bases at J, with 16 bases between. CDR3 size: 18 residues. The CDR3 loop is CASSSLPRGTSGANVLTF. CDR3 DNA: TGTGCCAGCAGCTCCCTCCCTAGAGGGACCTCTGGGGCCAACGTCCTGACTTTC.

V is TRBV5-4 and J is TRBJ2-1, with 9 bases identical to TRBD2. Germline trimming cut 0 bases from V and 7 bases from J; bases unmatched to any gene: 11. The length of the CDR3 is 17 residues. Germline V gives CDR1 SGHNT, CDR2 YYREEE (reference sequence). CDR3 in DNA: TGTGCCAGCAGCTTGGGGGGGCTGGCGGGAGGGCTTAATGAGCAGTTCTTC. Protein product: CASSLGGLAGGLNEQFF.

This chain links TRBV5-6 with TRBJ1-1; D might be TRBD1 (5 bases). Germline V CDR1 and CDR2: SGHDT, YYEEEE. V lost 5 bases and J lost 1, with 21 bases in between. This CDR3 comprises 17 residues. CDR3 in amino acids: CASRALGGGNSNTEAFF. CDR3 nucleotides: TGTGCCAGCAGGGCATTGGGGGGTGGGAACTCGAACACTGAAGCTTTCTTT.

This clone was observed a few times. The V and J genes are TRBV6-1 and TRBJ1-1; D possibly corresponds to TRBD1 (5 bases). Germline CDR1 is MNHNS and CDR2 is SASEGT. The CDR3 contains 14 residues. Trimming removed 5 bases from V and 2 bases from J, with 12 bases in between. CDR3 region: CASSTLGDNTEAFF. The CDR3 bases are TGTGCCAGCAGTACGCTGGGGGATAACACTGAAGCTTTCTTT.

This clone was seen just once. The chain uses TRBV5-6 and TRBJ2-5; possible D gene TRBD2, 6 bases. The CDR3 runs to 16 residues. Trimming took 0 bases from V and 5 from J, leaving 17 bases between them. Per germline, CDR1 SGHDT and CDR2 YYEEEE. DNA for the CDR3: TGTGCCAGCAGCTTGGGGCGACTAGTCGCAAGGGAGACCCAGTACTTC. Amino acids: CASSLGRLVARETQYF.

This sequence joins TRBV19 and TRBJ1-2, with a weak D call TRBD1 (6 bases). V was clipped by 6 bases and J by 0 bases, with 8 bases between them. Germline V gene sequence: CDR1 LNHDA, CDR2 SQIVND (reference sequence). This CDR3 is 13 amino acids long. CDR3 bases: TGTGCCAGTAGCCGGACAGCTAACTATGGCTACACCTTC. Translating gives CASSRTANYGYTF. The full variable domain, with the rest looked up from reference TRBV19 and TRBJ1-2, is DGGITQSPKYLFRKEGQNVTLSCEQNLNHDAMYWYRQDPGQGLRLIYYSQIVNDFQKGDIAEGYSVSREKKESFPLTVTSAQKNPTAFYLCASSRTANYGYTFGSGTRLTVV.

This sequence joins TRBV5-1 and TRBJ1-1; D is perhaps TRBD1 (5 bases). CDR3 size: 15 residues. V lost 4 bases and J 1 base, leaving 14 bases between the germline ends. Germline V gives CDR1 SGHRS, CDR2 YFSETQ. The CDR3 sequence: CASSMAPGGNTEAFF. In DNA form, the CDR3 reads TGCGCCAGCAGCATGGCCCCGGGGGGGAACACTGAAGCTTTCTTT.

V gene TRBV6-5 combines with J gene TRBJ2-7, with a possible D match to TRBD1 (6 bases). V lost 4 bases, J lost 7 bases, and 23 bases lay in between. In germline, CDR1 is MNHEY, CDR2 SVGAGI. The CDR3 consists of 16 residues. The CDR3 is CASSSSQGKGWKEQYF. The DNA of the CDR3 is TGTGCCAGCAGTTCCTCCCAGGGGAAGGGGTGGAAAGAGCAGTACTTC.

This clone has a handful of counts. This chain's CDR3 is CASTVAGRTYEQYF. DNA for the CDR3: TGTGCCAGCACGGTCGCGGGAAGGACCTACGAGCAGTACTTC. The rearrangement uses TRBV11-3 and TRBJ2-7; a weak D match, TRBD2 (6 bases). V lost 7 bases and J 2 bases, leaving 15 bases between the germline ends. Germline V gene lookup returns CDR1 SGHNT and CDR2 YENEEA. The CDR3 consists of 14 residues.

The chain joins TRBV11-3 to TRBJ2-7, with D possibly called TRBD1 or TRBD2 (5 bases each). The CDR3 sequence is 16 residues long. The V gene's germline CDR1 is SGHNT and CDR2 YENEEA. Trimming took off 6 bases at V and 5 bases at J, with 23 bases between the two ends. CDR3 protein: CASSFGRGPRSDEQYF. CDR3 DNA: TGTGCCAGCAGTTTTGGTAGGGGACCTCGAAGCGACGAGCAGTACTTC.

The rearrangement joins TRBV5-1 to TRBJ1-2; unclear D gene. V gave up 0 bases and J gave up 8 bases, with 8 bases separating them. Germline loops: CDR1 SGHRS, CDR2 YFSETQ. The CDR3 has 12 amino acids. CDR3 residues: CASSLELGGYTF. The CDR3, as DNA: TGCGCCAGCAGCTTGGAATTGGGAGGCTACACCTTC.

The chain carries TRBV10-1 and TRBJ1-1; 7 nucleotides align to TRBD1. V lost 6 bases to trimming and J lost 4 bases; unmatched junction nucleotides: 2. CDR3 size: 12 residues. Germline V gene data show CDR1 as WNHNN and CDR2 as SYGVQD (reference sequence). CDR3 sequence reads: CASSNRGTEAFF. CDR3 in DNA: TGCGCCAGCAGCAACAGGGGCACTGAAGCTTTCTTT.

The V call is TRBV25-1, the J call TRBJ1-2, with D possibly matching TRBD1 (5 bases). The germline gives CDR1 MGHDK, CDR2 SYGVNS. V was cut by 4 bases and J by 5 bases, with 17 bases left in between. CDR3 length equals 15 residues. CDR3 residues: CASSAQFGTPYGYTF. CDR3 DNA: TGTGCCAGCAGTGCCCAATTCGGGACTCCATATGGCTACACCTTC.